A selection of T cell receptor beta chains follows, all from one sample in a study of response to subunit inactivated influenza vaccine. TCRdb used MiXCR to reprocess the RT-PCR reads, holding one entry per CDR3 protein. Of about 780,000 distinct CDR3 sequences listed, less than 20% are singletons. The sequenced sample was PBMCs from blood, obtained more than 4 days after vaccination. These receptor sequences come from a man aged 45-65 years who received an inactivated influenza vaccine. CDR3s include the opening cysteine and the closing phenylalanine or tryptophan. Each record gives: clone size, D gene, V gene, J gene, CDR3 DNA, CDR3 protein. D genes are given only for firm matches. The listing skips clone size in some rows; elsewhere it reads once, few, many or a size class.

>many|TRBD2|TRBV5-1|TRBJ2-1
TGCGCCAGCAGCTTTCGGGGGGATTCCTACAATGAGCAGTTCTTC
CASSFRGDSYNEQFF
>NA|NA|TRBV5-1|TRBJ1-6
TGCGCCAGCAGCGCCAGGGCTGGTGATTCACCCCTCCACTTT
CASSARAGDSPLHF
>many|TRBD1|TRBV5-1|TRBJ1-2
TGCGCCAGCAGCTCAGGGACAGGGAACTATGGCTACACCTTC
CASSSGTGNYGYTF
>NA|NA|TRBV6-2/TRBV6-3|TRBJ2-5
TGTGCCAGCACCAAGAAGGAGACCCAGTACTTC
CASTKKETQYF
>NA|TRBD1|TRBV18|TRBJ1-5
TGTGCCAGCTCATCACAGGGGGTACTTAGCAATCAGCCCCAGCATTTT
CASSSQGVLSNQPQHF
>many|TRBD1|TRBV4-3|TRBJ1-2
TGCGCCAGCAGCCAGGACAGGGGAGCTAACTATGGCTACACCTTC
CASSQDRGANYGYTF
>few|NA|TRBV3-1|TRBJ2-5
TGTGCCAGCAGTCAGACCCTCCAAGAGACCCAGTACTTC
CASSQTLQETQYF
>few|TRBD1|TRBV9|TRBJ2-7
TGTGCCAGCAGCGTAGATCTCGGACAGGGTACCTACGAGCAGTACTTC
CASSVDLGQGTYEQYF
>few|NA|TRBV5-1|TRBJ2-1
TGCGCCAGCTGTCCGATACCCGGGATCCTTTACAATGAGCAGTTCTTC
CASCPIPGILYNEQFF
>few|NA|TRBV11-2|TRBJ1-3
TGTGCCAGCAGCCGTTTTGGAAACACCATATATTTT
CASSRFGNTIYF
>NA|NA|TRBV18|TRBJ1-4
TGTGCCAGCTCACCAGGGCTTGAACGGGAAAAACTGTTTTTT
CASSPGLEREKLFF
>NA|NA|TRBV20-1|TRBJ1-4
TGCAGTGCTAGAGGGGGCGCATTTCGGGAAAAACTGTTTTTT
CSARGGAFREKLFF
>NA|TRBD1|TRBV20-1|TRBJ2-7
TGCAGTGCTAGAGACGGACGGACAGGGAGAAACGACGAGCAGTACTTC
CSARDGRTGRNDEQYF
>few|TRBD1|TRBV20-1|TRBJ2-2
TGCAGTGCGCTAGGACAGGGGGTGCGGACCGGGGAGCTGTTTTTT
CSALGQGVRTGELFF
>NA|TRBD2|TRBV4-3|TRBJ2-2
TGCGCCAGCAGCCATGGGACTAGCGGGAGTTTTACGAGCGGGGAGCTGTTTTTT
CASSHGTSGSFTSGELFF
>few|NA|TRBV5-1|TRBJ2-5
TGCGCCAGCAGCACCGGGACTGCCAGAGAGACCCAGTACTTC
CASSTGTARETQYF
>many|TRBD2|TRBV5-1|TRBJ2-7
TGCGCCAGCAGCCCAGCCGGGACTAGCGGGAGGGCTTCGTACTTC
CASSPAGTSGRASYF
>few|NA|TRBV6-5|TRBJ2-7
TGTGCCAGCAGTTACTCGAGGTGGTACGAGCAGTACTTC
CASSYSRWYEQYF
>few|NA|TRBV12-3/TRBV12-4|TRBJ1-2
TGTGCCAGCAGTTCTACCCGGGGAGGTTTATGGGGCTACACCTTC
CASSSTRGGLWGYTF
>NA|TRBD1|TRBV4-1|TRBJ2-7
TGCGCCAGCAGCCAAGGCAGGGGGCCCACCTACGAGCAGTACTTC
CASSQGRGPTYEQYF
>NA|TRBD1|TRBV30|TRBJ1-5
TGTGCCTGGAGTGAGGGGACAGGGCAGCCCCAGCATTTT
CAWSEGTGQPQHF
>NA|TRBD2|TRBV12-3/TRBV12-4|TRBJ2-2
TGTGCCAGCAGTTGGGCCGGGACTAGCGGGGAGAATAAAACGAACACCGGGGAGCTGTTTTTT
CASSWAGTSGENKTNTGELFF
>few|NA|TRBV7-2|TRBJ2-2
TGTGCCAGCAGCTTAACCGCTATCCCGAACACCGGGGAGCTGTTTTTT
CASSLTAIPNTGELFF
>many|TRBD2|TRBV5-6|TRBJ2-3
TGTGCCAGCAGCTGGGGACTAGCGGGGGGCACAGATACGCAGTATTTT
CASSWGLAGGTDTQYF
>NA|TRBD2|TRBV2|TRBJ2-7
TGTGCCACGAGTGGGCGGGCTAGCGGGGGAACCTCCTACGAGCAGTACTTC
CATSGRASGGTSYEQYF
>NA|TRBD1|TRBV20-1|TRBJ2-5
TGCAGTGCTACCGACAGGGGGGCGGTGTCCCAGTACTTC
CSATDRGAVSQYF
>NA|TRBD2|TRBV4-1|TRBJ2-5
TGCGCCAGCAGCCCGGGACTAGCTGGGGGTGGGGCACAAGAGACCCAGTACTTC
CASSPGLAGGGAQETQYF
>NA|NA|TRBV5-5|TRBJ1-5
TGTGCCAGCAGTTTTGGGACATCCGGTGGCAGTCAGCCCCAGCATTTT
CASSFGTSGGSQPQHF
>NA|TRBD2|TRBV5-8|TRBJ2-5
TGTGCCAGCAGCTCGGGACTAGCGGGGTTGCCGAAAGAGACCCAGTACTTC
CASSSGLAGLPKETQYF
>NA|TRBD2|TRBV11-2|TRBJ2-3
TGTGCCAGCAGCCGTGGGACTAGCGGGAGGCCCCGCACAGATACGCAGTATTTT
CASSRGTSGRPRTDTQYF
>NA|NA|TRBV30|TRBJ2-3
TGTGCCTGGAGTCCGACCTTAAATACGCAGTATTTT
CAWSPTLNTQYF
>NA|NA|TRBV2|TRBJ2-5
TGTGCCAGCAGTGATGGTAGGACCAAAGAGACCCAGTACTTC
CASSDGRTKETQYF
>NA|NA|TRBV4-3|TRBJ2-1
TGCGCCAGCAGCCAAGTTCTTAGAGTAGGCGCTGAGCAGTTCTTC
CASSQVLRVGAEQFF
>few|TRBD2|TRBV12-3/TRBV12-4|TRBJ2-2
TGTGCCAGCAGCCGGGGGGGCCCGGGGGAGCTGTTTTTT
CASSRGGPGELFF
>few|NA|TRBV6-1|TRBJ1-3
TGTGCCAGCAGTACAACAGGGAGTGGAAACACCATATATTTT
CASSTTGSGNTIYF
>NA|NA|TRBV20-1|TRBJ2-1
TGCAGTGCGCAAGCAGGGCAGAATGAGCAGTTCTTC
CSAQAGQNEQFF